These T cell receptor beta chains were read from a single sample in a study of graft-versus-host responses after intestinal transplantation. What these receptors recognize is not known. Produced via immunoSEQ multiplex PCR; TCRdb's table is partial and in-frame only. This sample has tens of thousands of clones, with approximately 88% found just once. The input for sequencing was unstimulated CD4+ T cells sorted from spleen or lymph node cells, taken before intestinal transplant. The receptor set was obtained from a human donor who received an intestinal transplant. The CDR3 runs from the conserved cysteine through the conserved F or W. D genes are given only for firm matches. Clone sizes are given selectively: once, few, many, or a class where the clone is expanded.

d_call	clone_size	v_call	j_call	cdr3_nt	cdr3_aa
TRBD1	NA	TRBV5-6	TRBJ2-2	TGTGCCAGCAGCGGTCTGACTGGACAGGGAAACACCGGGGAGCTGTTTTTT	CASSGLTGQGNTGELFF
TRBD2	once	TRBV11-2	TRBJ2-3	TGTGCCAGCAGCGTTCTGGGTAGCGGGACTGCAGATACGCAGTATTTT	CASSVLGSGTADTQYF
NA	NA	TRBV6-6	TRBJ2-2	TGTGCCAGCAGTTACGATATGGGGGGTGGCGGGGAGCTGTTTTTT	CASSYDMGGGGELFF
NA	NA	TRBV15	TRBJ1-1	TGTGCCACCAGCAATCTGGGAGGAGGTACTGAAGCTTTCTTT	CATSNLGGGTEAFF
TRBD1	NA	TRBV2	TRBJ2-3	TGTGCCAGCAGCGACGGACAGGGGACAGATACGCAGTATTTT	CASSDGQGTDTQYF
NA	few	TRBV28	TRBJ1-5	TGTGCCAGCAGTTTATGGGCAGGGGATCAGCCCCAGCATTTT	CASSLWAGDQPQHF
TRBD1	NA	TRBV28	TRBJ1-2	TGTGCCAGCAGCCCCTCCGTTGGGACAGGGGGCAGAGCTAACTATGGCTACACCTTC	CASSPSVGTGGRANYGYTF
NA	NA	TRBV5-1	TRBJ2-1	TGCGCCAGCAGCTTGGGACAAGCCTACAATGAGCAGTTCTTC	CASSLGQAYNEQFF
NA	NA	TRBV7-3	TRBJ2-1	TGTGCCAGCAGCTTAGGGCAGGATGAGCAGTTCTTC	CASSLGQDEQFF
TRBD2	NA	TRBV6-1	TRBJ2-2	TGTGCCAGCTGCCTAGCGGGGACAATCGGGGAGCTGTTTTTT	CASCLAGTIGELFF
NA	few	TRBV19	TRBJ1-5	TGTGCCAGTAGTGTTCCGGGAGGTAATCAGCCCCAGCATTTT	CASSVPGGNQPQHF
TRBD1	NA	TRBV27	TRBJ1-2	TGTGCCAGCTCTTACAGGGGAGGAGATGGCTACACCTTC	CASSYRGGDGYTF
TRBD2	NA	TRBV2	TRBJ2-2	TGTGCCAGCAGTGTTAGGACTAGCGGGACGAACACCGGGGAGCTGTTTTTT	CASSVRTSGTNTGELFF
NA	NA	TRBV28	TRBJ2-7	TGTGCCAGGGCCCCTTACGAGCAGTACTTC	CARAPYEQYF
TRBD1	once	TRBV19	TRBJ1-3	TGTGCCAGCCGGGACAGCTCTGGAAACACCATATATTTT	CASRDSSGNTIYF
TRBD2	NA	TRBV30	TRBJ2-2	TGTGCCTGGCGGGACTACAACACCGGGGAGCTGTTTTTT	CAWRDYNTGELFF
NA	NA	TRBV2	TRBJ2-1	TGTGCCAGCAGTGAGACAGTCGCTGGGAATGAGCAGTTCTTC	CASSETVAGNEQFF
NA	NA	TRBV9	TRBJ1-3	TGTGCCAGCAGCGCTCGGGGTAACTCTGGAAACACCATATATTTT	CASSARGNSGNTIYF
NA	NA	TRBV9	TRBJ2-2	TGTGCCAGCAGCGTAGTTGCAGGGAACACCGGGGAGCTGTTTTTT	CASSVVAGNTGELFF
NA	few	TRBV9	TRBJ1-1	TGTGCCAGCAGCCACGAGGCCGGGGACACTGAAGCTTTCTTT	CASSHEAGDTEAFF
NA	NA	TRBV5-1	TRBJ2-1	TGCGCCAGCCGGGGAGTGGAGGAGCAGTTCTTC	CASRGVEEQFF
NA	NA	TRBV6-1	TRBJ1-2	TGTGCCAGCAGTGAAGGTCTCGTCTACACCTTC	CASSEGLVYTF
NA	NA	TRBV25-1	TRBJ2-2	TGTGCCAGCAGCCTAGAGGGGACACTCACCGGGGAGCTGTTTTTT	CASSLEGTLTGELFF
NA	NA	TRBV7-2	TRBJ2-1	TGTGCCAGCAGCCCCCGGTTCGCCGTAGACAATGAGCAGTTCTTC	CASSPRFAVDNEQFF
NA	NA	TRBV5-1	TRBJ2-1	TGCGCCAGCAGCCCGGGACAAATGGCTGAGCAGTTCTTC	CASSPGQMAEQFF
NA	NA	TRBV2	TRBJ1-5	TGTGCCAGCAGTGAACTTAAACTAGGCAATCAGCCCCAGCATTTT	CASSELKLGNQPQHF
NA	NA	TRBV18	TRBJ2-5	TGTGCCAGCTCATCCCTCGGGGAGACCCAGTACTTC	CASSSLGETQYF
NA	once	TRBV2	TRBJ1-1	TGTGCCAGCAGTGAACAGGGGCAGCGGAACACTGAAGCTTTCTTT	CASSEQGQRNTEAFF
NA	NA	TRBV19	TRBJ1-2	TGTGCCAGTAGTATCGGTGACTATGGCTACACCTTC	CASSIGDYGYTF
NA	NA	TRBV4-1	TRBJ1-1	TGCGCCAGCAGCCAAGGGCCTACAGTGAACACTGAAGCTTTCTTT	CASSQGPTVNTEAFF
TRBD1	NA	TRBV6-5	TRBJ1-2	TGTGCCAGCAGTTACCGCGGGACAGCCTATGGCTACACCTTC	CASSYRGTAYGYTF
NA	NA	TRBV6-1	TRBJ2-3	TGTGCCAGCAACATTCAGGGCCAATCAACAGATACGCAGTATTTT	CASNIQGQSTDTQYF
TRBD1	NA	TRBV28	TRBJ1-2	TGTGCCAGCAGTACCCCCGGACAGGGGGCGACTGGCTACACCTTC	CASSTPGQGATGYTF